What follows are 20 T cell receptor beta chains derived from one specimen sequenced in a study of blood T cells in healthy people across ages. PCR was performed a second time for about 6 to 12 cycles using a sample-barcoded 5' primer and a J-beta primer mix. TCRdb re-called the 5' RACE reads with MiXCR, one entry per CDR3 protein. The sample has about 830,000 distinct CDR3 sequences; approximately 59% are singletons. Sequences were obtained from blood. These receptors were taken from a man aged 30 to 45 in good health.

This chain uses TRBV3-1 with TRBJ2-3; D not resolved. CDR1 and CDR2 from the germline V gene are LGHDT and YNNKEL (reference sequence). Trimming removed 1 base from V and 4 bases from J, with 9 bases in between. CDR3 length equals 14 residues. The CDR3 DNA follows: TGTGCCAGCAGCCAAGCATTTACCGCAGATACGCAGTATTTT. Translation gives CASSQAFTADTQYF.

This clonotype was seen only a few times. This chain links TRBV9 with TRBJ2-6; the match to TRBD1 covers 8 bases. J lost 3 bases, V lost 5 bases, and 13 bases had no gene match. The CDR3 spans 18 residues. Per germline, CDR1 SGDLS and CDR2 YYNGEE. The CDR3 DNA is TGTGCCAGCAGTCCAACCAGGGGGCAAGGCCTTGGGGCCAACGTCCTGACTTTC. Translation gives CASSPTRGQGLGANVLTF.

The chain combines TRBV9 with TRBJ2-1; a possible D gene is TRBD1 (5 bases). This CDR3 comprises 15 residues. V lost 1 base, J lost 7 bases, and 15 bases lay in between. Germline V gene data show CDR1 as SGDLS and CDR2 as YYNGEE. This chain's CDR3 is CASSVRQGTGNEQFF. The CDR3 bases are TGTGCCAGCAGCGTAAGGCAGGGAACGGGTAATGAGCAGTTCTTC.

This chain connects TRBV7-3 to TRBJ2-3; D is tentatively TRBD1 or TRBD2 (7 bases each). The V gene's germline CDR1 is SGHTA and CDR2 FQGTGA. Trimming cost V 5 bases and J 8 bases, with 17 bases left between them. The CDR3 spans 14 residues. The CDR3 spells CASSLRGGGGTQYF. As DNA, the CDR3 is TGTGCCAGCAGCCTGCGGGGAGGGGGCGGTACGCAGTATTTT.

J is TRBJ2-3 and V is TRBV9, with D perhaps TRBD1 (6 bases). The germline V gene has CDR1 SGDLS and CDR2 YYNGEE. The CDR3 has 15 amino acids. Trimming shortened V by 4 bases and J by 2 bases, and 14 bases separated the two germline ends. CDR3 amino acids: CASSIQGAHTDTQYF. The CDR3 DNA follows: TGTGCCAGCAGCATACAGGGCGCCCACACAGATACGCAGTATTTT.

This clonotype was seen more than once but under ten times. The J gene is TRBJ1-2, the V gene TRBV6-5, with 7 bases lining up with TRBD1. The CDR3 consists of 14 residues. Germline V gene data show CDR1 as MNHEY and CDR2 as SVGAGI. The J segment lost 0 bases and the V segment lost 7 bases, leaving 5 bases of the junction unmatched. The CDR3 DNA reads TGTGCCAGCACCATGACAGGGTCTAACTATGGCTACACCTTC. It specifies CASTMTGSNYGYTF.

The gene calls are TRBV4-3 and TRBJ2-7, with no clear D. CDR1 is LGHNA and CDR2 is YSLEER in the germline V gene. The CDR3 covers 13 residues. The ends were cut back, 4 bases at V and 3 bases at J, with 10 bases in the middle. The CDR3 region has the DNA TGCGCCAGCAGCCCACACCTGTACTACGAGCAGTACTTC. As protein: CASSPHLYYEQYF.

This clonotype was detected a few times. The chain links TRBV28 to TRBJ2-3; D is perhaps TRBD1 or TRBD2 (5 bases each). Trimming removed 6 bases from V and 4 bases from J, with 17 bases in between. Germline V gives CDR1 MDHEN, CDR2 SYDVKM. The CDR3 has 15 amino acids. CDR3 in DNA: TGTGCCAGCAGCCCCGGATCGGGGCGCGCAGATACGCAGTATTTT. Encoded protein: CASSPGSGRADTQYF.

The genes are TRBV10-2 and TRBJ2-1; 8 bases agree with TRBD2. The CDR3 is 13 amino acids. V lost 4 bases, J lost 13 bases, and 9 bases stayed unmatched. Germline values: CDR1 WSHSY, CDR2 SAAADI. This CDR3 is CASSGAGGSTQFF. The CDR3 bases are TGCGCCAGCAGTGGGGCGGGGGGCTCCACCCAGTTCTTC.

CDR3 protein: CASTRTVSSYEQYF. The CDR3 region has the DNA TGTGCCAGTACACGGACCGTCAGCTCCTACGAGCAGTACTTC. V and J are TRBV2 and TRBJ2-7; D not certain. The length of the CDR3 is 14 residues. Trimming cost V 9 bases and J 0 bases, with 15 bases left between them. The germline V gene encodes CDR1 SNHLY and CDR2 FYNNEI.

The chain is built from TRBV9 and TRBJ2-1, with 12 positions matching TRBD2. Germline CDR1 and CDR2: SGDLS and YYNGEE. With 2 bases clipped from V and 7 bases from J, the junction kept 7 bases outside the gene matches. CDR3 size: 16 residues. The CDR3 here is CASSVSSGGAGNEQFF. DNA for the CDR3: TGTGCCAGCAGCGTCTCTAGCGGGGGGGCCGGTAATGAGCAGTTCTTC.

This chain connects TRBV6-5 to TRBJ1-1, with no clear D. Trimming left V 1 base short and J 1 base short, with 13 bases between. Per germline, CDR1 MNHEY and CDR2 SVGAGI. The CDR3 loop spans 16 amino acids. This chain's CDR3 is CASSYLAQRGNTEAFF. Here the CDR3 DNA reads TGTGCCAGCAGTTACTTGGCACAACGGGGGAACACTGAAGCTTTCTTT.

This clonotype occurred a few times. The V and J genes are TRBV29-1 and TRBJ2-3, with D possibly matching TRBD2 (6 bases). Germline assignment: CDR1 SQVTM and CDR2 ANQGSEA. This CDR3 has 14 residues. V lost 3 bases and J lost 1, with 11 bases in between. CDR3 in amino acids: CSVEGGPRTDTQYF. CDR3 sequence (DNA): TGCAGCGTTGAGGGGGGACCCCGCACAGATACGCAGTATTTT.

This chain links TRBV20-1 with TRBJ2-6; the D is unclear. CDR1 is DFQATT and CDR2 is SNEGSKA in the germline V gene (reference sequence). This CDR3 is built from 16 residues. The V end lost 4 bases, the J end lost 0 bases, and 13 bases lay between the germline ends. The CDR3 loop is CSATLPLDSGANVLTF. The CDR3 DNA sequence: TGCAGTGCTACCCTGCCCTTGGACTCTGGGGCCAACGTCCTGACTTTC.

This clonotype was recorded once. This chain connects TRBV6-2 or TRBV6-3 to TRBJ1-1; tentative D call: TRBD1 (5 bases). Germline V lookup: CDR1 MNHEY, CDR2 SVGEGT. The CDR3 has 14 residues. The V gene lost 8 bases and the J gene lost 3 bases, with 16 bases spanning the gap. The DNA for the CDR3 is TGTGCCAGCGATCGGGGGAACCAGTACACTGAAGCTTTCTTT. Protein product: CASDRGNQYTEAFF.

The chain has TRBV6-6 and TRBJ1-2; a possible D gene is TRBD1 (5 bases). V shed 5 bases and J shed 1 base, with 14 bases lying between them. The CDR3 is made up of 15 amino acids. The germline gives CDR1 MNHNY, CDR2 SVGAGI (reference sequence). CDR3 sequence: CASSKTGEGNYGYTF. The DNA of the CDR3 is TGTGCCAGCAGTAAAACGGGGGAGGGTAACTATGGCTACACCTTC.

The chain employs TRBV4-2 and TRBJ2-4; 7 bases map to TRBD2. The CDR3 length is 16 residues. CDR1 is LGHNA and CDR2 is YNFKEQ in the germline V gene. The J segment lost 0 bases and the V segment lost 4 bases, leaving 6 bases of the junction unmatched. The CDR3 DNA is TGTGCCAGCAGCCCGCTAGCGGCCATAGCCAAAAACATTCAGTACTTC. Protein: CASSPLAAIAKNIQYF.

The chain is built from TRBV21-1 and TRBJ2-7. TRBV21-1 is an annotated pseudogene. The CDR3 loop spans 15 amino acids. For the CDR3, the DNA is TGTACCAGCGGAACCGGCAGGGAGCTGACCTACGAGCAGTACTTC. It encodes CTSGTGRELTYEQYF.

This clonotype was counted a few times. The rearrangement uses TRBV10-3 and TRBJ2-4; D gene unclear. Between the trimmed V and J ends, which lost 4 bases and 5 bases, there was a span of 6 bases. This CDR3 spans 12 amino acids. The germline V gene encodes CDR1 ENHRY and CDR2 SYGVKD. The CDR3 nucleotides read TGTGCCATCAGTGGAGGAGAAAACATTCAGTACTTC. Translated: CAISGGENIQYF.

The V call is TRBV11-2, the J call TRBJ2-4; a possible D gene is TRBD2 (5 bases). The germline V and J ends were trimmed by 4 bases and 15 bases, with 13 bases remaining between them. Germline assignment: CDR1 SGHAT and CDR2 FQNNGV. The CDR3 length is 11 residues. Here the CDR3 DNA reads TGTGCCAGCAGCTCCAATCTAGCTGTGTACTTC. As protein: CASSSNLAVYF.